The rows below give T cell receptor beta chains drawn from one sample of a study of blood T cell repertoires in COVID-19. The repertoire was sequenced with immunoSEQ multiplex PCR; TCRdb's copy has only in-frame clones and lacks some. The sample yields roughly 70,000 clones, roughly three quarters seen once. The specimen was peripheral blood. These receptors originate from a man between 70 and 80 years old with acute or convalescent COVID-19. Both conserved end residues are part of each CDR3. The order of the fields is V gene, D gene, J gene, clone size, CDR3 DNA, CDR3 protein. A D gene is named only where the DNA matches it firmly. Clone size is not always given. Where it is, it says once, few, many or a class for expanded clones.

TRBV19	.	TRBJ1-4	.	TGTGCCAGTAGTATGACAGTTAATGAAAAACTGTTTTTT	CASSMTVNEKLFF
TRBV28	TRBD1	TRBJ2-2	.	TGTGCCAGCAGTTCCCTTCCGGGACAGGACACCGGGGAGCTGTTTTTT	CASSSLPGQDTGELFF
TRBV9	.	TRBJ2-2	.	TGTGCCAGCAGCGTAGAACCCCTAGCGAGCACCGGGGAGCTGTTTTTT	CASSVEPLASTGELFF
TRBV6-5	TRBD2	TRBJ2-7	.	TGTGCCAGCAGTTGGGGGGGGGTGAGGTCCTACGAGCAGTACTTC	CASSWGGVRSYEQYF
TRBV18	.	TRBJ2-7	.	TGTGCCAGCTCACCATTATCGGGGGAAGAGCAGTACTTC	CASSPLSGEEQYF
TRBV11-2	TRBD1	TRBJ1-2	few	TGTGCCAGCAGGAGAACGGGGCTACAGGGGAGAGAGGACGCCTATGGCTACACCTTC	CASRRTGLQGREDAYGYTF
TRBV20-1	TRBD2	TRBJ2-3	.	TGCAGTGCTAGTCCTAGCGGGAGTTCGGATACGCAGTATTTT	CSASPSGSSDTQYF
TRBV6-2/TRBV6-3	TRBD1	TRBJ1-3	.	TGTGCCAGCAGTCCCTTGGGCCAGGGGGCCCGAAACACCATATATTTT	CASSPLGQGARNTIYF
TRBV29-1	.	TRBJ2-5	.	TGCAGCGTTGAAGGGGGGGGCGGGCGAGAGACCCAGTACTTC	CSVEGGGGRETQYF
TRBV24-1	.	TRBJ1-5	once	TGTGCCACCAGTGACTGGGGGGGGGACCAGCCCCAGCATTTT	CATSDWGGDQPQHF
TRBV12-3/TRBV12-4	.	TRBJ1-2	.	TGTGCCAGCAGTTTACTAGAATCCTATGGCTACACCTTC	CASSLLESYGYTF
TRBV28	TRBD2	TRBJ2-1	.	TGTGCCAGCAGAAAACTAGCGGATACCTACAATGAGCAGTTCTTC	CASRKLADTYNEQFF
TRBV6-2/TRBV6-3	TRBD2	TRBJ2-2	.	TGTGCCAGCATCCCTACTAGCGGGAAAGGGACCGGGGAGCTGTTTTTT	CASIPTSGKGTGELFF
TRBV5-5	.	TRBJ1-4	few	TGTGCCAGCAGCTCTTTGACGGGGGAAGAAAAACTGTTTTTT	CASSSLTGEEKLFF
TRBV28	.	TRBJ2-3	.	TGTGCCACCGCGGAGGTGAGAGTTACAGATACGCAGTATTTT	CATAEVRVTDTQYF
TRBV29-1	.	TRBJ2-3	few	TGCAGCGTTCTAGGGCCGGGGACAGATACGCAGTATTTT	CSVLGPGTDTQYF
TRBV25-1	TRBD2	TRBJ2-7	once	TGTGCCAGCAGCGGGACTAGCGGGGGTACTTACGAGCAGTACTTC	CASSGTSGGTYEQYF
TRBV5-1	.	TRBJ1-6	.	TGCGCCAGCAGCTTGGGGGGGCGCGAGAATTCACCCCTCCACTTT	CASSLGGRENSPLHF
TRBV29-1	TRBD1	TRBJ1-1	many	TGCAGCGTGAAGGACAGGGGTAACACTGAAGCTTTCTTT	CSVKDRGNTEAFF
TRBV11-3	TRBD1	TRBJ1-3	.	TGTGCCAGCAGCACCGGACAGGGCTCCTCTGGAAACACCATATATTTT	CASSTGQGSSGNTIYF
TRBV28	TRBD1	TRBJ1-1	.	TGTGCCAGCAGTCCCTCCGGAGGCAGGGGGCGGGGAGCTTTCTTT	CASSPSGGRGRGAFF
TRBV18	TRBD2	TRBJ2-1	.	TGTGCCAGCTCACGAGTTCTAGCGGGAGGGCATGAGCAGTTCTTC	CASSRVLAGGHEQFF
TRBV9	TRBD1	TRBJ2-2	.	TGTGCCAGCAGCGCAGAGGGGACAGGGGTCGAGGGAGGCGGGGAGCTGTTTTTT	CASSAEGTGVEGGGELFF
TRBV10-3	.	TRBJ1-6	few	TGTGCCATCAGAGACAGCGACAATTCACCCCTCCACTTT	CAIRDSDNSPLHF
TRBV27	TRBD1	TRBJ1-4	few	TGTGCCAGCAGAATGAACAGGGGAACTAATGAAAAACTGTTTTTT	CASRMNRGTNEKLFF
TRBV27	.	TRBJ1-5	once	TGTGCCAGCAGTTTATCTGTGGCCCCCAATCAGCCCCAGCATTTT	CASSLSVAPNQPQHF
TRBV5-8	.	TRBJ1-1	.	TGTGCCAGCAGTACCGATTACACACAAGCTTTCTTT	CASSTDYTQAFF
TRBV5-1	.	TRBJ1-5	.	TGCGCCAGCAGCCCATCGGACAGCTTAAATCAGCCCCAGCATTTT	CASSPSDSLNQPQHF
TRBV9	TRBD2	TRBJ2-2	.	TGTGCCAGCAGCGTAGCGGGGAGGGCGAACACCGGGGAGCTGTTTTTT	CASSVAGRANTGELFF
TRBV7-2	TRBD2	TRBJ2-1	.	TGTGCCAGCAGCTTAGTGTCCCTAGCGGGGGGGTACAACAATGAGCAGTTCTTC	CASSLVSLAGGYNNEQFF
TRBV7-2	.	TRBJ2-1	.	TGTGCCAGCAGCTTAGGGCGGTTCCCCTACAATGAGCAGTTCTTC	CASSLGRFPYNEQFF
TRBV5-8	TRBD2	TRBJ2-3	many	TGTGCCAGCAGCTTGGCGATAGCGGGAGACACAGATACGCAGTATTTT	CASSLAIAGDTDTQYF
TRBV7-9	TRBD2	TRBJ2-2	.	TGTGCCAGCAGCCCTGGAGCGGGAGTGACCGGGGAGCTGTTTTTT	CASSPGAGVTGELFF
TRBV28	.	TRBJ2-7	.	TGTGCCAGCAGTCTCGTCCGGCTTCTAGCGAGGACGTCCTACGAGCAGTACTTC	CASSLVRLLARTSYEQYF
TRBV24-1	TRBD2	TRBJ2-3	.	TGTGCCACCAGTCCCTTTGGGGGAGGGGAGACAGATACGCAGTATTTT	CATSPFGGGETDTQYF
TRBV11-2	TRBD2	TRBJ2-1	many	TGTGCCAGCAGCCCGCGGACTAGTATTTTCGATGAGCAGTTCTTC	CASSPRTSIFDEQFF
TRBV6-6	.	TRBJ2-2	once	TGTGCCAGCAGTTACCTCGGACAGCCAACCGGGGAGCTGTTTTTT	CASSYLGQPTGELFF
TRBV6-6	.	TRBJ2-7	.	TGTGCCAGCAGTTACCAAACTGAGCAGTACTTC	CASSYQTEQYF
TRBV5-1	TRBD2	TRBJ2-1	.	TGCGCCAGCAGCTTGAGGGACTTTACCGCGGGGGATGAGCAGTTCTTC	CASSLRDFTAGDEQFF
TRBV7-9	.	TRBJ2-7	.	TGTGCCAGCAGCTTGACACCTTCCTACGAGCAGTACTTC	CASSLTPSYEQYF
TRBV12-3/TRBV12-4	TRBD2	TRBJ2-1	.	TGTGCCAGCAGTTTGCGGGAGATGGAAGAGCAGTTCTTC	CASSLREMEEQFF
TRBV19	TRBD1	TRBJ1-1	once	TGTGCCAGTAGGGGGGACAGGGATAGCACTGAAGCTTTCTTT	CASRGDRDSTEAFF
TRBV5-4	TRBD2	TRBJ2-3	.	TGTGCCAGCAGCTTGCTTGCGGGAGTGGTAGATACGCAGTATTTT	CASSLLAGVVDTQYF